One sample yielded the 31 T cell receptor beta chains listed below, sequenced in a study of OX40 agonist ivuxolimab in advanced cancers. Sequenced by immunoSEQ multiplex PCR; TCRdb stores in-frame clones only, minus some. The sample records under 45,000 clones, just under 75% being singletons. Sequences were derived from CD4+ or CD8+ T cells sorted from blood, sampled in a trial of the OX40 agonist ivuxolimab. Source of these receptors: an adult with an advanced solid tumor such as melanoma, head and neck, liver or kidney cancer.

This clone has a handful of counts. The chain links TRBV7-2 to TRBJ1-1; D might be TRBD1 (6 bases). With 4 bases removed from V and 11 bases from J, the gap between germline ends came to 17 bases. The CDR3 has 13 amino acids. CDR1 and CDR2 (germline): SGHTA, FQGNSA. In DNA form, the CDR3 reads TGTGCCAGCAGCTCTTCGGGGGCAGGAGGGGCTTTCTTT. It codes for CASSSSGAGGAFF.

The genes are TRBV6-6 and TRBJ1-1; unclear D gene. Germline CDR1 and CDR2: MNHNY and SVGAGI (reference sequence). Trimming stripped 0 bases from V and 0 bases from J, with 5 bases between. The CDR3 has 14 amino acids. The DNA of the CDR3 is TGTGCCAGCAGTTACTCTGTGATGAACACTGAAGCTTTCTTT. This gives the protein CASSYSVMNTEAFF.

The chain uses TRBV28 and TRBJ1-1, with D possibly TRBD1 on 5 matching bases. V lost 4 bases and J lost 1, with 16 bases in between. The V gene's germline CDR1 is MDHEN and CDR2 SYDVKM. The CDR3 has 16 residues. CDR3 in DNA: TGTGCCAGCAGTTCCCTGGGACGGGCCCCGAACACTGAAGCTTTCTTT. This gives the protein CASSSLGRAPNTEAFF. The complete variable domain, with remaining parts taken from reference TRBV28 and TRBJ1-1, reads DVKVTQSSRYLVKRTGEKVFLECVQDMDHENMFWYRQDPGLGLRLIYFSYDVKMKEKGDIPEGYSVSREKKERFSLILESASTNQTSMYLCASSSLGRAPNTEAFFGQGTRLTVV.

CDR3 in amino acids: CASSPGQGMTPLHF. For the CDR3, the DNA is TGTGCCAGCAGCCCGGGACAGGGGATGACACCCCTCCACTTT. This chain joins TRBV9 and TRBJ1-6; TRBD1 aligns across 10 bases. V gave up 4 bases and J gave up 11 bases; unmatched junction bases: 6. The CDR3 is 14 amino acids. Germline V gives CDR1 SGDLS, CDR2 YYNGEE.

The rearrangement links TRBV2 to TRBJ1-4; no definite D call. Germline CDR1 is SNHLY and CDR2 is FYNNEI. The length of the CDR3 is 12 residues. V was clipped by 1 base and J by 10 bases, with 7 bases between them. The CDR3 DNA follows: TGTGCCAGCAGTGAAGGCGCGGGAAAACTGTTTTTT. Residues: CASSEGAGKLFF.

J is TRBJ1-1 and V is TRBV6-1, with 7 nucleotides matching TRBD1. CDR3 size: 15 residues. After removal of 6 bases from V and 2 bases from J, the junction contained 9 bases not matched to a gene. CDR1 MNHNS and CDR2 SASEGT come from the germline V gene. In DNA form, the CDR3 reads TGTGCCAGCAGAGGACACAGGGGCTTAAACACTGAAGCTTTCTTT. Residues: CASRGHRGLNTEAFF.

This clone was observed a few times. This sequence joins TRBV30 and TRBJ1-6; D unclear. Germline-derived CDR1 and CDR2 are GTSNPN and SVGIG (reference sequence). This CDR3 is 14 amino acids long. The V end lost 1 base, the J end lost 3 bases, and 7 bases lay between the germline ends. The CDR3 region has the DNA TGTGCCTGGAGTGAGGATGGCTATAATTCACCCCTCCACTTT. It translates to CAWSEDGYNSPLHF.

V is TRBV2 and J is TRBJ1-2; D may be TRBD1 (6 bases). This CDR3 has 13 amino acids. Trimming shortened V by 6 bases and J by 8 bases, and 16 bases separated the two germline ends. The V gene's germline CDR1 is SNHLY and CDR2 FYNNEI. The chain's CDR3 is CASRARGGNGYTF. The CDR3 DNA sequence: TGTGCCAGCAGGGCCCGTGGGGGCAACGGCTACACCTTC.

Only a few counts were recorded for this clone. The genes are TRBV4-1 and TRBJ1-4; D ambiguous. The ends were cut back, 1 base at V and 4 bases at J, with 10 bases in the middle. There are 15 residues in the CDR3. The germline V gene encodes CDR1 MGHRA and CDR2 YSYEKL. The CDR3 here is CASSQVQSDNEKLFF. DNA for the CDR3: TGCGCCAGCAGCCAAGTCCAATCAGATAATGAAAAACTGTTTTTT.

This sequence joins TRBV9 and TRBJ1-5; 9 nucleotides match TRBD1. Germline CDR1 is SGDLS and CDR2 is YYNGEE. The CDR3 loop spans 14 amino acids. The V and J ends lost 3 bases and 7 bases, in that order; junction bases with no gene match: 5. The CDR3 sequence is CASSENDRGQPQHF. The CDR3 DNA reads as TGTGCCAGCAGCGAGAATGACAGGGGGCAGCCCCAGCATTTT.

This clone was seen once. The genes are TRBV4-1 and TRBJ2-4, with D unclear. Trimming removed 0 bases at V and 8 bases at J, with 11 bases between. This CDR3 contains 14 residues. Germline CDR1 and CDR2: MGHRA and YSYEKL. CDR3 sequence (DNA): TGCGCCAGCAGCCAAGAATGGGGTTCGGACATTCAGTACTTC. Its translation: CASSQEWGSDIQYF.

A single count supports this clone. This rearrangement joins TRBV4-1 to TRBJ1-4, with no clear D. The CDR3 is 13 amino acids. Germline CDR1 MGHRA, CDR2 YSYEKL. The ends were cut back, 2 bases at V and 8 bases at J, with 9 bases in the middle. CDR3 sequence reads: CASSQWEREKLFF. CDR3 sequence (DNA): TGCGCCAGCAGCCAATGGGAAAGGGAAAAACTGTTTTTT.

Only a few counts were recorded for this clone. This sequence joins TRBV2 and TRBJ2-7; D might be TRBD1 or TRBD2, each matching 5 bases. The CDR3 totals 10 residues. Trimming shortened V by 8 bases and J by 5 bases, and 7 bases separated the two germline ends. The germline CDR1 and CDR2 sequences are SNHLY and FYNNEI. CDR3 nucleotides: TGTGCCAGCTGGGACGACGAGCAGTACTTC. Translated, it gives CASWDDEQYF.

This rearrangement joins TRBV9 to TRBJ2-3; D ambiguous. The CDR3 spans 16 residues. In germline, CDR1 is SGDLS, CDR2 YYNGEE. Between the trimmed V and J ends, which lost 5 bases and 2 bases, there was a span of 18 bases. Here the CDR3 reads CASSAPSSYFTDTQYF. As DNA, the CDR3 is TGTGCCAGCAGTGCTCCATCTAGTTATTTCACAGATACGCAGTATTTT.

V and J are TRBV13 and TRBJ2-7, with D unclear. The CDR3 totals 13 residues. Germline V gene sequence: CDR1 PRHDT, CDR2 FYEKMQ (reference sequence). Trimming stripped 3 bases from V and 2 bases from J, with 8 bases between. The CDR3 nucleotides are TGTGCCAGCAGCTTTAGACGGGCCTACGAGCAGTACTTC. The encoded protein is CASSFRRAYEQYF.

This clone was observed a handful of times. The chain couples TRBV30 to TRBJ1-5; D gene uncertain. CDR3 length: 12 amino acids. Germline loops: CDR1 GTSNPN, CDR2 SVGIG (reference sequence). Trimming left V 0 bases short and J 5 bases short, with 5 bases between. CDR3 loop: CAWSVGYQPQHF. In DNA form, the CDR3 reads TGTGCCTGGAGTGTGGGGTATCAGCCCCAGCATTTT.

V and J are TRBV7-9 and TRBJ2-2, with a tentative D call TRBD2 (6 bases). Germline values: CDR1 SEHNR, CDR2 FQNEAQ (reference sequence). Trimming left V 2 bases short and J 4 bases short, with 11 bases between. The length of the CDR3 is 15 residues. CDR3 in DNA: TGTGCCAGCAGCTTAAAAAGGGGAGGCACCGGGGAGCTGTTTTTT. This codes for CASSLKRGGTGELFF. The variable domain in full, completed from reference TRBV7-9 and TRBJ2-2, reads DTGVSQNPRHKITKRGQNVTFRCDPISEHNRLYWYRQTLGQGPEFLTYFQNEAQLEKSRLLSDRFSAERPKGSFSTLEIQRTEQGDSAMYLCASSLKRGGTGELFFGEGSRLTVL.

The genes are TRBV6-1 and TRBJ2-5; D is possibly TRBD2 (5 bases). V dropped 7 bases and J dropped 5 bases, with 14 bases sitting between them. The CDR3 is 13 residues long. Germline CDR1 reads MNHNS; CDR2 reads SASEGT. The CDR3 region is CASTKYPGETQYF. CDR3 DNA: TGTGCCAGCACCAAATATCCGGGGGAGACCCAGTACTTC.

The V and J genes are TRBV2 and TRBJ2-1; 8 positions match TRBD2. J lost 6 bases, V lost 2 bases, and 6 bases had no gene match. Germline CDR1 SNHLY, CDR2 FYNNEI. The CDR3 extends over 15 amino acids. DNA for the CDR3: TGTGCCAGCAGTGAAATCGGGGGGGCAGTCAATGAGCAGTTCTTC. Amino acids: CASSEIGGAVNEQFF.

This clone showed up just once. DNA for the CDR3: TGTGCCAGCAGCCCACGGGGACAGGGCGGCGGGGAGCTGTTTTTT. It yields the protein CASSPRGQGGGELFF. V and J are TRBV7-3 and TRBJ2-2, with 9 bases lining up with TRBD1. This CDR3 has 15 amino acids. V shed 5 bases, J shed 7 bases, and the junction held 8 bases outside the gene matches. Germline-derived CDR1 and CDR2 are SGHTA and FQGTGA.

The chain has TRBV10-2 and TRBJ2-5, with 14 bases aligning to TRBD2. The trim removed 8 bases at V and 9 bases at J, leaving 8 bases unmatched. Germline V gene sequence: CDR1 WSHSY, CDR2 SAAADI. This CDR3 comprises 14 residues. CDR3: CASGTSGGTGAQYF. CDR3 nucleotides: TGCGCCAGCGGGACTAGCGGGGGTACAGGGGCCCAGTACTTC.

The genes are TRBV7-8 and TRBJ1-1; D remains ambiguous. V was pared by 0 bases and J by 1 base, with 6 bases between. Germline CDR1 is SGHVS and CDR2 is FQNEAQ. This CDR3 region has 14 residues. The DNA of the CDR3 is TGTGCCAGCAGCTTAGCGGAGGGGAACACTGAAGCTTTCTTT. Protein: CASSLAEGNTEAFF.

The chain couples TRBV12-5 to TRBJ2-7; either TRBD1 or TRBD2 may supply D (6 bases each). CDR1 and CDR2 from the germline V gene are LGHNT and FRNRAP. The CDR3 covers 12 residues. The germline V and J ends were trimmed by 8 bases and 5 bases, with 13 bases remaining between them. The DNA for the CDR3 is TGTGCTAGTTCGCGGGACACCCACGAGCAGTACTTC. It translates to CASSRDTHEQYF.

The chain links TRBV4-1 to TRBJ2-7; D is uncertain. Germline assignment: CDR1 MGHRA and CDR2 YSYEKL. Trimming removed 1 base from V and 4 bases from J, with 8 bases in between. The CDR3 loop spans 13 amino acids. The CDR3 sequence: CASSQVDSYEQYF. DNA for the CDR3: TGCGCCAGCAGCCAAGTAGACTCATACGAGCAGTACTTC.

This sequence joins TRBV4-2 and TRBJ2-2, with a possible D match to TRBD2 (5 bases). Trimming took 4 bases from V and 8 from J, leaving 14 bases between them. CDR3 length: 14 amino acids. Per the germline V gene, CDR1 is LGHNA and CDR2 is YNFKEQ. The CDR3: CASSRGSGTGELFF. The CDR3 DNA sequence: TGTGCCAGCAGCCGGGGAAGCGGAACGGGGGAGCTGTTTTTT.

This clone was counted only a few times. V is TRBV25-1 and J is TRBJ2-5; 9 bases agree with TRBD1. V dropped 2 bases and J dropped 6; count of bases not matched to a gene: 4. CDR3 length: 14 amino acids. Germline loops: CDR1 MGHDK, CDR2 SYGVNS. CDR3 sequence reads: CASSETGGWKTQYF. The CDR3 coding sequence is TGTGCCAGCAGTGAAACAGGGGGCTGGAAGACCCAGTACTTC.

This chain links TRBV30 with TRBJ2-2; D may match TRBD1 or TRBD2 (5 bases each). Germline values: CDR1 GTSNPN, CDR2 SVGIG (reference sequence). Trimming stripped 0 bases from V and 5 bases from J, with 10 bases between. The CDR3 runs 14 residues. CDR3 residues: CAWSVLGVTGELFF. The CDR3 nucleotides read TGTGCCTGGAGTGTTTTGGGGGTGACCGGGGAGCTGTTTTTT.

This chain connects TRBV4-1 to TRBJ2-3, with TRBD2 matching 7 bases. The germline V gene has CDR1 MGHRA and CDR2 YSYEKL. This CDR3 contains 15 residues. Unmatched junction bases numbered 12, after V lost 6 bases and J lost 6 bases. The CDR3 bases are TGCGCCAGCAGAACCGGGACTAACCTCGGGGATACGCAGTATTTT. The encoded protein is CASRTGTNLGDTQYF.

CDR3 protein: CASSQVAGGLTGELFF. The CDR3 coding sequence is TGCGCCAGCAGCCAAGTAGCGGGGGGGCTCACCGGGGAGCTGTTTTTT. The V gene is TRBV4-1, the J gene TRBJ2-2, with 11 bases that match TRBD2. Trimming cost V 1 base and J 4 bases; bases outside gene matches: 2. This CDR3 has 16 amino acids. Germline lookup yields CDR1 MGHRA and CDR2 YSYEKL.

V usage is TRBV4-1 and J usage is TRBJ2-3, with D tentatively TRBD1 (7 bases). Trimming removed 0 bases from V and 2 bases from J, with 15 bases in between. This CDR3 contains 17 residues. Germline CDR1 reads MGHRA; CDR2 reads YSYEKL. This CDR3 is CASSQEGGGANTDTQYF. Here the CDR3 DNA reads TGCGCCAGCAGCCAAGAAGGAGGGGGCGCGAACACAGATACGCAGTATTTT.

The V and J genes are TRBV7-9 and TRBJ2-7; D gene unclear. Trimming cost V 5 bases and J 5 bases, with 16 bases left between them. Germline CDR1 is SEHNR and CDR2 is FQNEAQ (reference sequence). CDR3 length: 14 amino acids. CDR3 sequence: CASSRRLFADEQYF. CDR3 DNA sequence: TGTGCCAGCAGCAGGCGACTGTTCGCGGACGAGCAGTACTTC.